Each of the 15 T cell receptor beta chains below was sequenced from the same sample in a study of Ad26.COV2.S vaccination and SARS-CoV-2 variants. Treatment: some 19 received Ad26.COV2.S at low or high dose, single or two shots; about 5 received placebo; per-sample allocation not given. Sampling occurred on day 63 after the first vaccine or placebo injection. Clones were sequenced by immunoSEQ multiplex PCR, and TCRdb holds only the in-frame ones, with some missing. Of around 420,000 clones listed, approximately 88% were seen once; the top ten hold about 3.5%. Source: peripheral blood, taken in a trial of Ad26.COV2.S vaccine versus placebo. Receptors were obtained from a person aged 18-60 years who received the Ad26.COV2.S COVID-19 vaccine or a placebo.

The CDR3 protein is CASSRLGVVNTEAFF. Written as DNA, the CDR3 is TGTGCCAGCAGCCGACTGGGGGTGGTAAACACTGAAGCTTTCTTT. This rearrangement joins TRBV6-2 or TRBV6-3 to TRBJ1-1; tentatively, D is TRBD1 (5 bases). There are 15 residues in the CDR3. Germline CDR1 and CDR2: MNHEY and SVGEGT. V lost 6 bases and J lost 2, with 16 bases in between.

The chain is built from TRBV14 and TRBJ1-2; D gene unclear. Germline loops: CDR1 SGHDN, CDR2 FVKESK. The CDR3 is 15 amino acids. V lost 0 bases and J lost 8, with 16 bases in between. This chain's CDR3 is CASSQDLAGSGGYTF. CDR3 nucleotides: TGTGCCAGCAGCCAAGATTTGGCGGGGTCTGGGGGCTACACCTTC.

V gene TRBV5-1 combines with J gene TRBJ2-7, with 10 bases aligning to TRBD1. Germline-derived CDR1 and CDR2 are SGHRS and YFSETQ. The junction had 16 bases not matched to a gene; V was cut back by 0 bases and J by 7 bases. The CDR3 runs to 18 residues. CDR3 coding DNA: TGCGCCAGCAGCTTGGGTCCCTACCGGGGACAGGGGACCGGGGAGCAGTACTTC. It encodes CASSLGPYRGQGTGEQYF.

This clone was recorded a few times. The CDR3 loop is CASSPKQGAYGYTF. CDR3 bases: TGCGCCAGCAGCCCGAAGCAGGGGGCGTATGGCTACACCTTC. The chain employs TRBV4-1 and TRBJ1-2; 8 bases agree with TRBD1. Unmatched junction bases numbered 6, after V lost 4 bases and J lost 5 bases. The CDR3 consists of 14 residues. CDR1 is MGHRA, CDR2 YSYEKL, per germline.

This chain joins TRBV30 and TRBJ2-7, with a tentative D call TRBD1 (5 bases). CDR1 is GTSNPN, CDR2 SVGIG, per germline (reference sequence). The V and J ends lost 3 bases and 1 base respectively, with 16 bases between them. The CDR3 has 15 residues. Here the CDR3 DNA reads TGTGCCTGGAGGGACACACGCCTAAAATCCTACGAGCAGTACTTC. It specifies CAWRDTRLKSYEQYF.

This chain uses TRBV18 with TRBJ1-2; no clear D gene. The CDR3 contains 12 residues. Trimming took off 4 bases at V and 2 bases at J, with 5 bases between the two ends. Germline CDR1 and CDR2: KGHSH and LQKENI. The DNA of the CDR3 is TGTGCCAGCTCACTTACCAACTATGGCTACACCTTC. Translation gives CASSLTNYGYTF.

The V and J genes are TRBV5-6 and TRBJ1-2; D remains ambiguous. The CDR3 runs to 13 residues. From germline, CDR1 is SGHDT and CDR2 YYEEEE. Trimming shortened V by 4 bases and J by 5 bases, and 12 bases separated the two germline ends. The CDR3 loop reads CASSPGILYGYTF. CDR3 in DNA: TGTGCCAGCAGCCCCGGGATCCTATATGGCTACACCTTC.

The chain recombines TRBV30 with TRBJ1-5; D unresolved. Trimming removed 1 base from V and 6 bases from J, with 13 bases in between. CDR3 length: 14 amino acids. The germline V gene has CDR1 GTSNPN and CDR2 SVGIG (reference sequence). CDR3 amino acids: CAWSELGESQPQHF. The CDR3 DNA is TGTGCCTGGAGTGAACTAGGAGAAAGTCAGCCCCAGCATTTT.

This clone was found once. The CDR3 bases are TGCGCCAGCAGCCATGCAGCGGGGGAGCCGGCAGATACGCAGTATTTT. Its translation: CASSHAAGEPADTQYF. The rearrangement joins TRBV4-3 to TRBJ2-3, with 8 bases that match TRBD2. The CDR3 sequence is 16 residues long. V lost 3 bases, J lost 4 bases, and 9 bases stayed unmatched. Germline CDR1 reads LGHNA; CDR2 reads YSLEER.

As to this clone: The sample contains more than one DNA sequence encoding this CDR3. The chain joins TRBV6-5 to TRBJ2-7; 10 bases match TRBD2. The CDR3 totals 14 residues. From germline, CDR1 is MNHEY and CDR2 SVGAGI. V was pared by 6 bases and J by 2 bases, with 4 bases of the junction left unmatched. For the CDR3, the DNA is TGTGCCAGCAGACCCAGCGGGGGGGCCTACGAGCAGTACTTC. Translated: CASRPSGGAYEQYF.

The chain carries TRBV2 and TRBJ2-6; D ambiguous. Per the germline V gene, CDR1 is SNHLY and CDR2 is FYNNEI. The CDR3 loop spans 15 amino acids. Trimming stripped 4 bases from V and 2 bases from J, with 9 bases between. The CDR3 region is CASSVGLAGANVLTF. The CDR3 DNA reads as TGTGCCAGCAGTGTAGGGTTAGCTGGGGCCAACGTCCTGACTTTC.

This sequence joins TRBV6-2 or TRBV6-3 and TRBJ2-7, with D unclear. Germline CDR1 is MNHEY and CDR2 is SVGEGT. V shed 0 bases and J shed 4 bases, with 13 bases lying between them. This CDR3 contains 15 residues. The CDR3 here is CASSYSYTDRYEQYF. The CDR3 nucleotides are TGTGCCAGCAGTTACTCCTATACAGATAGATACGAGCAGTACTTC.

This sequence joins TRBV4-2 and TRBJ1-5; 11 bases are a match to TRBD1. Germline CDR1 reads LGHNA; CDR2 reads YNFKEQ. The J segment lost 5 bases and the V segment lost 4 bases, leaving 1 base of the junction unmatched. The CDR3 loop spans 14 amino acids. For the CDR3, the DNA is TGTGCCAGCAGCCGGACAGGGGGCGATCAGCCCCAGCATTTT. It encodes CASSRTGGDQPQHF.

This clone is a singleton in its sample. The chain uses TRBV7-9 and TRBJ2-7; D may be TRBD1 (5 bases). The CDR3 sequence is 16 residues long. Germline values: CDR1 SEHNR, CDR2 FQNEAQ (reference sequence). The ends were cut back, 1 base at V and 0 bases at J, with 13 bases in the middle. This CDR3 reads CASSLGGRAPSYEQYF. The CDR3 DNA is TGTGCCAGCAGCTTAGGGGGCAGGGCGCCCTCCTACGAGCAGTACTTC.

The chain links TRBV6-4 to TRBJ1-4; no reliable D call. Germline V lookup: CDR1 MRHNA, CDR2 SNTAGT. V dropped 4 bases and J dropped 2 bases, with 8 bases sitting between them. The CDR3 covers 14 residues. For the CDR3, the DNA is TGTGCCAGCAGTGTTTGTACGACTAATGAAAAACTGTTTTTT. It specifies CASSVCTTNEKLFF.